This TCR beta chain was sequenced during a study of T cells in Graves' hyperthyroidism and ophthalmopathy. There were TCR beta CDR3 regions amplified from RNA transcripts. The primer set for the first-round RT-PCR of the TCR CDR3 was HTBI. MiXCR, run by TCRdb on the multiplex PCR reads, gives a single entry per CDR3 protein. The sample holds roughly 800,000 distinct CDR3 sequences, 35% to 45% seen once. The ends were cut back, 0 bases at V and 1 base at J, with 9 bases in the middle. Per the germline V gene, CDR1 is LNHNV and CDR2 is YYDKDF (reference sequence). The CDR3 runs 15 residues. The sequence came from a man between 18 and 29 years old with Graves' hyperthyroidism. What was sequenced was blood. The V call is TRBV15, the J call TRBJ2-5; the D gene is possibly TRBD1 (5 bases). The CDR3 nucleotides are TGTGCCACCAGCAGAGACAGGGCTCCCCAAGAGACCCAGTACTTC. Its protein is CATSRDRAPQETQYF.